The present T cell receptor (beta chain) was sequenced within a study of T cells in Graves' hyperthyroidism and ophthalmopathy. The CDR3 consists of 12 residues. The germline V gene encodes CDR1 SGHKS and CDR2 YYEKEE (reference sequence). Unmatched junction bases numbered 8, after V lost 7 bases and J lost 7 bases. From RNA transcripts, TCR beta CDR3 regions were amplified. The TCR CDR3 was amplified in a first-round RT-PCR using the HTBI primer set. Using its own MiXCR run on the multiplex PCR reads, TCRdb lists one record per CDR3 protein. The data show around 620,000 distinct CDR3 sequences, just over 45% seen once. The table lists this clonotype with many counts.

The chain has TRBV5-5 and TRBJ2-7; 7 positions agree with TRBD1. Sequencing was done on a sample of peripheral blood or thyroid tissue (not recorded which). The clonotype was recovered from an adult woman with Graves' disease, either hyperthyroidism or ophthalmopathy (not recorded which). The CDR3 bases are TGTGCCAGCGAGGGGGCCTCCGGGGAGCAGTACTTC. It specifies CASEGASGEQYF.